The 23 T cell receptor beta chains listed next were all sequenced from one sample in a study of tumor-infiltrating lymphocytes in primary liver carcinoma. cDNA specific to TCR beta was made from about 550 ng of total RNA, with a constant-region primer employed for priming. Generation of the TCR beta libraries relied on three nested multiplex PCR rounds using slightly modified ARM-PCR. Investigators reported that the first two PCR rounds, at 10 to 11 cycles each, used TRBV1-TRBV30 forward primers with a C-beta reverse primer. MiXCR was run by TCRdb on the multiplex PCR reads, yielding one entry per CDR3 protein. Of more than 95,000 distinct CDR3 sequences listed, around 80% are singletons. Investigators took RNA and DNA out together from about 19-30 mg of unsorted bulk tissue. The sample consisted of liver tumor tissue from sampling region 3. As to subset: tumor region T3, left-lateral pole. The receptors were gathered from a man between 35 and 55 years old with primary liver carcinoma and hepatitis B virus infection.

V gene TRBV11-1 combines with J gene TRBJ2-3, with D perhaps matching TRBD1 (5 bases). The J call may be incorrect, as the DNA end agrees better with TRBJ1-5. Germline V gene data show CDR1 as SGHAT and CDR2 as FQDESV (reference sequence). The CDR3 consists of 19 residues. CDR3: CVSSSGGSSVGARTDTQHF. DNA of the CDR3: TGTGTCAGTAGCTCTGGGGGAAGCTCTGTTGGAGCCCGCACAGATACGCAGCATTTT.

In regard to this clonotype: A junction end diverges from the germline sequence, so it may reflect a read error. This chain connects TRBV29-1 to TRBJ1-1, with D possibly matching TRBD1 (5 bases). Germline V CDR1 and CDR2: SQVTM, ANQGSEA. The CDR3 has 15 amino acids. The CDR3 protein is CSVLAGWGMNTEAFF. The CDR3, as DNA: TGTAGCGTTCTTGCGGGGTGGGGGATGAACACTGAAGCTTTCTTT.

On this clonotype itself: One end of the junction does not line up with germline, which may come from a read error. The CDR3 DNA reads TGTGCCAGCAACTACGGAAGTAACTATGACTACACCTTC. Translating gives CASNYGSNYDYTF. J is TRBJ1-2 and V is TRBV6-5, with D unresolved. This CDR3 is built from 13 residues. The V gene's germline CDR1 is MNHEY and CDR2 SVGAGI.

This chain connects TRBV29-1 to TRBJ2-1; a weak D match, TRBD2 (5 bases). The CDR3 spans 14 residues. V lost 7 bases and J lost 8, with 21 bases in between. Looked up from germline, CDR1 is SQVTM and CDR2 is ANQGSEA. In DNA, the CDR3 is TGCAGCGCTCGAGGCAGGATTGGAGGCGATGAGCAGTTCTTC. It codes for CSARGRIGGDEQFF.

This clonotype has only one observation. The junction and the germline gene differ at one end; a read error may be behind it. This chain connects TRBV5-6 to TRBJ1-4; D unclear. CDR1 is SGHDT, CDR2 YYEEEE, per germline. The CDR3 contains 15 residues. The DNA for the CDR3 is TGTGTCAGCAGCTTGACGGGTAGAACTAATGAAAAACTGTTTTTT. Translated: CVSSLTGRTNEKLFF.

J is TRBJ2-2 and V is TRBV6-6, with TRBD2 matching over 8 bases. The germline CDR1 and CDR2 sequences are MNHNY and SVGAGI (reference sequence). The CDR3 totals 17 residues. CDR3 in amino acids: CTAGGTYATGGAGELFF. The CDR3 DNA is TGTACCGCGGGAGGAACTTACGCGACGGGGGGCGCCGGGGAGCTGTTTTTT.

Comments on this clonotype: This may arise from a read error, as a much more abundant clone is one base away. This chain uses TRBV24-1 with TRBJ2-1; 8 nucleotides align to TRBD2. The V segment lost 6 bases and the J segment 9 bases; nucleotides outside the gene matches: 15. CDR3 length equals 16 residues. The germline V gene encodes CDR1 KGHDR and CDR2 SFDVKD. In DNA form, the CDR3 reads TGTGCCACCAGTCCAAATCGGGGGGGATGTGACCGTGAGCAGTTCTTC. Its translation: CATSPNRGGCDREQFF.

In this sample, this clonotype turned up a few times. Compared with germline, one end of the junction differs, possibly owing to a read error. The chain couples TRBV29-1 to TRBJ2-1; TRBD2 matches at 14 bases. CDR3 length: 15 amino acids. Germline loops: CDR1 SQVTM, CDR2 ANQGSEA. The CDR3 here is CSVGLAGGFYNEQIF. The CDR3 bases are TGTAGCGTTGGACTAGCGGGAGGCTTCTACAATGAGCAGATCTTC.

As regards this clonotype: Here the CDR3 omits its conserved ending phenylalanine or tryptophan, so a read error is the likely source. The gene calls are TRBV29-1 and TRBJ1-1, with 7 bases identical to TRBD1. The CDR3 sequence is 13 residues long. The trim removed 6 bases at V and 5 bases at J, leaving 9 bases unmatched. Germline-derived CDR1 and CDR2 are SQVTM and ANQGSEA. CDR3 loop: CSVEGQRKTEAFC. In DNA, the CDR3 is TGCAGCGTAGAGGGACAGAGGAAAACTGAAGCTTTCTGT.

This chain links TRBV20-1 with TRBJ2-5, with 11 bases aligning to TRBD1. CDR3 length equals 15 residues. Looked up from germline, CDR1 is DFQATT and CDR2 is SNEGSKA (reference sequence). With 4 bases clipped from V and 4 bases from J, the junction kept 8 bases outside the gene matches. The CDR3 spells CSAKDFGTGGETQYF. CDR3 bases: TGCAGTGCTAAAGATTTCGGGACAGGGGGAGAGACCCAGTACTTC.

Of note for this clonotype: The junction differs from germline at one of its ends, possibly a read error. CDR3 nucleotides: TGTGCCATCAGAATAGGGTTGAACACTAAAGCTTTCTTT. Its protein product is CAIRIGLNTKAFF. This sequence joins TRBV5-4 and TRBJ1-1; no firm D call. The length of the CDR3 is 13 residues. CDR1 is SGHNT, CDR2 YYREEE, per germline (reference sequence).

As for this clonotype: Given the absence of the conserved phenylalanine or tryptophan at the CDR3 end, a read error is likely. The rearrangement joins TRBV29-1 to TRBJ1-1; weak D call: TRBD1 (5 bases). The CDR3 has 13 residues. The germline CDR1 and CDR2 sequences are SQVTM and ANQGSEA. Trimming stripped 7 bases from V and 0 bases from J, with 12 bases between. This CDR3 reads CSGGDSLNTEAFH. The CDR3 DNA is TGCAGCGGGGGAGACAGCCTGAACACTGAAGCTTTCCAT.

The V and J genes are TRBV29-1 and TRBJ2-1; D ambiguous. Germline V lookup: CDR1 SQVTM, CDR2 ANQGSEA. The CDR3 totals 14 residues. CDR3 loop: CRAHKTRGADEQFF. The DNA for the CDR3 is TGCAGAGCCCATAAGACCAGAGGCGCCGATGAGCAGTTCTTC.

About this clonotype: One end of the junction fails to match germline, which may point to a read error. The gene calls are TRBV11-2 and TRBJ2-2, with 12 nucleotides matching TRBD2. This CDR3 has 16 residues. Germline V gene lookup returns CDR1 SGHAT and CDR2 FQNNGV. CDR3 bases: TGTGCCATCAGCTTAGTGACTAGCGGGGGCACCTGGGACCTGTTTTTT. Its translation is CAISLVTSGGTWDLFF.

Concerning this clonotype itself: Being one base from a much bigger clone, this may be a read error. The CDR3 sequence: CATASRDMNTEAFF. In DNA form, the CDR3 reads TGCGCCACCGCGTCGAGGGACATGAACACTGAAGCTTTCTTT. The V gene is TRBV5-1, the J gene TRBJ1-1; possible D gene TRBD1, 6 bases. The germline V gene has CDR1 SGHRS and CDR2 YFSETQ. V lost 9 bases and J lost 0, with 15 bases in between. The CDR3 is 14 residues long. The full variable domain, with the rest looked up from reference TRBV5-1 and TRBJ1-1, is KAGVTQTPRYLIKTRGQQVTLSCSPISGHRSVSWYQQTPGQGLQFLFEYFSETQRNKGNFPGRFSGRQFSNSRSEMNVSTLELGDSALYLCATASRDMNTEAFFGQGTRLTVV.

The rearrangement links TRBV11-2 to TRBJ1-2; unclear D gene. The V end lost 4 bases, the J end lost 12 bases, and 27 bases lay between the germline ends. CDR3 length equals 16 residues. Germline CDR1 SGHAT, CDR2 FQNNGV. CDR3 DNA: TGTGCCAGCAGCTCAGTTTCGGTAGCCTATTCTCGAGGCAACACCTTC. The encoded protein is CASSSVSVAYSRGNTF.

Many counts were recorded for this clonotype. This chain connects TRBV28 to TRBJ2-7, with D perhaps matching TRBD1 or TRBD2 (6 bases each). CDR3 length: 13 residues. V dropped 6 bases and J dropped 6 bases, with 15 bases sitting between them. The germline CDR1 and CDR2 sequences are MDHEN and SYDVKM. Here the CDR3 reads CASRKSGGGEQYF. CDR3 sequence (DNA): TGTGCCAGCAGGAAGAGCGGAGGGGGCGAGCAGTACTTC.

This clonotype was detected once. CDR3 protein: CAIRGSQGNEQFF. As DNA, the CDR3 is TGTGCCATCCGAGGGTCCCAAGGCAATGAGCAGTTCTTC. The rearrangement joins TRBV10-3 to TRBJ2-1; possibly TRBD2 for D (5 bases). Germline CDR1 ENHRY, CDR2 SYGVKD. V was clipped by 8 bases and J by 6 bases, with 14 bases between them. This CDR3 has 13 residues.

About this clonotype itself: An end of the junction does not agree with germline; a read error may underlie this. V is TRBV5-1 and J is TRBJ1-3; D is undetermined. Germline CDR1 is SGHRS and CDR2 is YFSETQ. The CDR3 contains 14 residues. CDR3: CASNPREMTNIIYF. CDR3 DNA: TGCGCCAGCAACCCCCGGGAAATGACTAACATCATATATTTT.

Concerning this clonotype: Compared with germline, one end of the junction differs, possibly owing to a read error. The V and J genes are TRBV6-6 and TRBJ2-5, with TRBD2 as a possible D gene (5 bases). The germline gives CDR1 MNHNY, CDR2 SVGAGI (reference sequence). This CDR3 has 13 amino acids. The CDR3 DNA follows: TGTGCCAGCATTTCCTCTGGGTGGGAGACCCAATACTTC. Its translation is CASISSGWETQYF.

The sample holds many counts of this clonotype. The chain joins TRBV7-9 to TRBJ1-2; a possible D gene is TRBD1 (6 bases). CDR3 size: 14 residues. Trimming pared 5 bases from V and 4 bases from J, leaving 14 bases between. Germline loops: CDR1 SEHNR, CDR2 FQNEAQ (reference sequence). The CDR3 DNA follows: TGTGCCAGCAGCCTAGGGGGGGGAACCTATGGCTACACCTTC. Protein sequence: CASSLGGGTYGYTF.

This chain links TRBV4-3 with TRBJ2-7; 7 bases align to TRBD2. The ends lost 1 base at V and 3 bases at J; junction bases unmatched: 6. CDR1 is LGHNA and CDR2 is YSLEER in the germline V gene. The CDR3 sequence is 15 residues long. The CDR3 here is CASSQGRASGYEQYV. CDR3 bases: TGCGCCAGCAGCCAAGGTCGGGCTAGCGGCTACGAGCAGTACGTC.

As to this clonotype: Since the CDR3 does not end with the conserved phenylalanine or tryptophan, this likely comes from a read error. This rearrangement joins TRBV29-1 to TRBJ2-2; D is perhaps TRBD2 (5 bases). Germline CDR1 SQVTM, CDR2 ANQGSEA. The CDR3 contains 12 residues. CDR3: CSVMGNTGDLFS. The DNA for the CDR3 is TGCAGCGTTATGGGTAACACCGGGGATCTGTTTTCT.